Here is one TCR beta chain with its context. The donors were part of the approximately 120-subject validation cohort, which stood apart from the roughly 670-subject first cohort. This record comes from a study of cytomegalovirus exposure and HLA in healthy donors. This table comes from immunoSEQ multiplex PCR, and its TCRdb copy is limited to in-frame clones, with some not included. The sample lists fewer than 150,000 clones; approximately 90% were seen once. What was sequenced was PBMCs. The origin of this receptor is a man aged 18 to 30 in good health and CMV-seropositive.

CDR3 sequence: CASSSTDYGYTF. The CDR3 DNA reads TGTGCCAGCAGCTCCACTGATTATGGCTACACCTTC. The chain links TRBV5-5 to TRBJ1-2; D unclear. The CDR3 runs to 12 residues. The V gene's germline CDR1 is SGHKS and CDR2 YYEKEE (reference sequence). V lost 3 bases and J 5 bases, leaving 8 bases between the germline ends.